The rows below give T cell receptor beta chains drawn from one sample of a study of OX40 agonist ivuxolimab in advanced cancers. The repertoire was sequenced with immunoSEQ multiplex PCR; TCRdb's copy has only in-frame clones and lacks some. The sample yields some 77,000 clones, around 94% seen once. The starting material was CD4+ or CD8+ T cells sorted from blood, obtained in a trial of the OX40 agonist ivuxolimab. The source is an adult with an advanced solid tumor such as melanoma, head and neck, liver or kidney cancer. The conserved cysteine and the conserved F or W are not part of the CDR3 here. Each record gives: V gene, CDR3 protein.

V gene: TRBV11-2; CDR3 protein: ASSRRLLKNNEQF
V gene: TRBV5-1; CDR3 protein: ASSPQGDDEKLF
V gene: TRBV11-3; CDR3 protein: ASSLTVSREKLF
V gene: TRBV7-2; CDR3 protein: ASSSTTDIQPQH
V gene: TRBV12-5; CDR3 protein: ASGSTIEREGRTGELF
V gene: TRBV6-6; CDR3 protein: ASSYGGAGQETQY
V gene: TRBV2; CDR3 protein: ASRDSTNTGELF
V gene: TRBV6-5; CDR3 protein: ASRPSGRAGYEQY
V gene: TRBV9; CDR3 protein: ASSVVRHLYEQY
V gene: TRBV19; CDR3 protein: ASRTGTGYEKLF
V gene: TRBV5-1; CDR3 protein: ASSWGLAGEQY
V gene: TRBV5-1; CDR3 protein: ASSSTGNTGELF
V gene: TRBV7-2; CDR3 protein: ASSFTGTADTQY
V gene: TRBV27; CDR3 protein: ASSRFGTGVGANVLT
V gene: TRBV11-3; CDR3 protein: ASSSQDLETQY
V gene: TRBV5-6; CDR3 protein: ASSLRGAGAYGYT
V gene: TRBV19; CDR3 protein: ASSIVKGGEQF
V gene: TRBV7-8; CDR3 protein: ASSIRDRENYGYT
V gene: TRBV5-4; CDR3 protein: ASSLEGGGLPGEQY
V gene: TRBV5-8; CDR3 protein: ASSLWGQGNRQPQH
V gene: TRBV5-5; CDR3 protein: ASSFRQVTYTEAF
V gene: TRBV10-3; CDR3 protein: ATDPGQNQPQH
V gene: TRBV28; CDR3 protein: ASSLDKNYGYT
V gene: TRBV19; CDR3 protein: ASSIQSLDEKLF
V gene: TRBV7-2; CDR3 protein: ASSPPRAPADEQF
V gene: TRBV5-8; CDR3 protein: ASSAQSNQPQH
V gene: TRBV5-1; CDR3 protein: ASSLGGSSYEQY
V gene: TRBV2; CDR3 protein: ASTKGREGYEQY
V gene: TRBV5-8; CDR3 protein: ASSLVPGGLTEAF
V gene: TRBV5-8; CDR3 protein: ASSLGIYSNQPQH
V gene: TRBV4-2; CDR3 protein: ASSQAGQGALAKNIQY
V gene: TRBV28; CDR3 protein: ASTLREFNEKLF
V gene: TRBV6-5; CDR3 protein: ASSYTSGRAVMN
V gene: TRBV2; CDR3 protein: ASSEDRWEEQY
V gene: TRBV14; CDR3 protein: ASSQDPGGSGANVLT
V gene: TRBV9; CDR3 protein: ASSLPAGPSTGELF
V gene: TRBV7-2; CDR3 protein: ASSLGPARRNEQF
V gene: TRBV6-6; CDR3 protein: ASSLGTRRTDTQY
V gene: TRBV7-2; CDR3 protein: ASSFLRAYGYT
V gene: TRBV28; CDR3 protein: ASSLPGPSAAF